The entry below gives a single TCR beta chain sequence along with its context. Its specificity is not known. Second-dose groups at about 4 or about 12 weeks were pooled. The method was immunoSEQ multiplex PCR; TCRdb's version includes in-frame clones alone and lacks a portion of them. There are 110,000 to 150,000 clones in the sample; roughly 90% occur only once, and approximately 2% lies in the top ten. The sample belongs to a study of T cell responses to AZD1222 COVID-19 vaccine. V was pared by 5 bases and J by 10 bases, with 0 bases of the junction left unmatched. The CDR3 is 11 residues long. Germline CDR1 reads DFQATT; CDR2 reads SNEGSKA (reference sequence). Study outcomes and limitations: Clonal diversity may have been underestimated, and the donors were mostly white British, with more females than males.

The chain employs TRBV20-1 and TRBJ2-1; 12 nucleotides align to TRBD2. This clonotype was obtained from an adult who received the AZD1222 COVID-19 vaccine. The material was peripheral blood, obtained 28 days after the second AZD1222 dose. The CDR3 is CSAGTSGEQFF. For the CDR3, the DNA is TGCAGTGCTGGGACTAGCGGGGAGCAGTTCTTC.